The following is a T cell receptor (beta chain) sequence with its context. The data were obtained in a study of blood T cell repertoires in COVID-19. Study-level information: The samples span acute and convalescent COVID-19 from the United States, Italy and Spain.

This table comes from immunoSEQ multiplex PCR, and its TCRdb copy is limited to in-frame clones, with some not included. The repertoire holds 250,000 to 400,000 clones, roughly 86% seen once, with about 5.4% in the top ten. The cohort comprised adults aged about 18 to 90 years residing in 20 to 25 US areas. Two negative PCRs, clearance, or symptom resolution had been documented for recovered Cohort 3 donors. The CDR3 consists of 15 residues. V was trimmed by 1 base and J by 5 bases, leaving 14 bases between them. Germline loops: CDR1 KGHSH, CDR2 LQKENI. The source is a young woman who had recovered from COVID-19. Sequencing was performed on PBMCs or T cells enriched from blood (not recorded which). J is TRBJ2-5 and V is TRBV18; a possible D gene is TRBD1 (6 bases). This CDR3 reads CASSPRTGYGETQYF. The DNA for the CDR3 is TGTGCCAGCTCACCACGAACAGGGTACGGGGAGACCCAGTACTTC.